The entry below gives a single T cell receptor (beta chain) sequence along with its context. Its antigen is as yet unknown. The data stem from a study of human T cells and chemical hapten exposure. Looking at the study overall: The patch tests put 0.01% DPC on the skin of the upper back and were read 6 days later. The study's findings and limits: TCRs at high frequency, those above 1 in 1000, did not change with DPC sensitization. The immune response of these alopecia patients might not match healthy individuals'.

One entry per CDR3 protein results from TCRdb running MiXCR on the RACE reads. Here the sample spans roughly 380,000 distinct CDR3 sequences, nearly 5% being singletons. Stated time point: patch test 1, 2 weeks after DPC sensitization. The treatment was: therapeutic diphenylcyclopropenone sensitization with weekly scalp DPC. The receptor's source is a woman aged 45 to 65 with alopecia areata. Some clones in this sample may be carry-over from other donors' samples. Material: whole blood, obtained in connection with sensitization to the hapten diphenylcyclopropenone (DPC).

The chain's CDR3 is CSARNRRGGSLSTQYF. The CDR3 nucleotides are TGCAGTGCTCGAAACAGGCGCGGGGGTTCGTTGAGTACGCAGTATTTT. The chain employs TRBV20-1 and TRBJ2-3; TRBD2 matches at 7 bases. This CDR3 has 16 amino acids. V lost 5 bases and J lost 8; bases outside the gene matches: 19. The germline CDR1 and CDR2 sequences are DFQATT and SNEGSKA (reference sequence).